This TCR beta chain is drawn from a study of T cells in Graves' hyperthyroidism and ophthalmopathy. The CDR3 has 16 residues. V lost 2 bases, J lost 4 bases, and 16 bases lay in between. Germline CDR1 is MNHEY and CDR2 is SMNVEV (reference sequence). From RNA transcripts, TCR beta CDR3 regions were amplified. A first-round RT-PCR of the TCR CDR3 used the HTBI primer set. From the multiplex PCR reads, TCRdb called clonotypes with MiXCR, one entry per CDR3 protein. The sample comprises about 260,000 distinct CDR3 sequences, 16% of which are singletons, and approximately 30% rests with the top ten. This clonotype was detected ten times or more.

The clonotype was recovered from a woman aged 18 to 35 with Graves' ophthalmopathy. The sample consisted of blood. This chain uses TRBV27 with TRBJ2-3, with no clear D. CDR3: CASSLRAGPAADTQYF. The DNA of the CDR3 is TGTGCCAGCAGTTTACGGGCCGGGCCGGCCGCAGATACGCAGTATTTT.